The 20 T cell receptor beta chains reported below all come from one sample, sequenced in a study of CD8 T cells in ankylosing spondylitis listed by TCRdb under 2017. Broader findings and caveats from the paper: A TCR beta motif made up of several highly homologous amino acid variants appeared to be characteristic of blood from ankylosing spondylitis patients.

Library preparation used 5' RACE. Sequencing was performed on an Illumina HiSeq 2500. The public reads were reanalyzed by TCRdb: fastp trimming at Q25, MiXCR alignment, in-frame beta chains only. Records with the same CDR3 protein are collapsed into one entry carrying the most frequent genes and DNA. The sample contains around 770,000 distinct CDR3 sequences, 10% to 15% of them found a single time. The top ten clonotypes cover just over 0.5% of the sample. These receptors lack a known antigen. The sequencing input was blood, either unsorted or a sorted T cell fraction (not recorded which). These receptors were obtained from a male donor with ankylosing spondylitis.

CDR3 loop: CASSHRGTSGRDTQYF. The CDR3 DNA sequence: TGCGCCAGCAGCCATCGGGGGACTAGCGGGAGAGATACGCAGTATTTT. The genes are TRBV4-3 and TRBJ2-3; 14 bases fit TRBD2. Germline V CDR1 and CDR2: LGHNA, YSLEER. V lost 3 bases and J lost 5; bases outside the gene matches: 4. CDR3 size: 16 residues.

Only a few counts were recorded for this clonotype. The chain recombines TRBV6-5 with TRBJ2-2, with a possible D match to TRBD2 (5 bases). This CDR3 is 17 amino acids long. From germline, CDR1 is MNHEY and CDR2 SVGAGI. Trimming removed 0 bases at V and 5 bases at J, with 16 bases between. CDR3: CASSYSWEPEATGELFF. CDR3 DNA: TGTGCCAGCAGTTACTCGTGGGAGCCTGAGGCGACCGGGGAGCTGTTTTTT.

This clonotype appeared a single time. The chain joins TRBV7-9 to TRBJ2-7, with 12 bases lining up with TRBD2. The CDR3 runs to 16 residues. From germline, CDR1 is SEHNR and CDR2 FQNEAQ (reference sequence). After removal of 5 bases from V and 5 bases from J, the junction contained 10 bases not matched to a gene. The CDR3 bases are TGTGCCAGCAGCCTGGAGACTAGCGGGAGTGGCCACGAGCAGTACTTC. Its translation: CASSLETSGSGHEQYF.

The chain combines TRBV2 with TRBJ2-7; no clear D. The CDR3 is made up of 12 amino acids. CDR1 SNHLY and CDR2 FYNNEI come from the germline V gene. V shed 7 bases and J shed 4 bases, with 11 bases lying between them. The CDR3 DNA is TGTGCCAGCAAGGGCGGTGCGTACGAGCAGTACTTC. Amino acid sequence: CASKGGAYEQYF. The complete variable domain, with remaining parts taken from reference TRBV2 and TRBJ2-7, reads EPEVTQTPSHQVTQMGQEVILRCVPISNHLYFYWYRQILGQKVEFLVSFYNNEISEKSEIFDDQFSVERPDGSNFTLKIRSTKLEDSAMYFCASKGGAYEQYFGPGTRLTVT.

Only a few counts were recorded for this clonotype. This chain links TRBV4-1 with TRBJ2-3; D unclear. V dropped 0 bases and J dropped 2 bases, with 12 bases sitting between them. In germline, CDR1 is MGHRA, CDR2 YSYEKL. The CDR3 sequence is 16 residues long. The CDR3 spells CASSQDRAALTDTQYF. CDR3 nucleotides: TGCGCCAGCAGCCAAGATAGGGCAGCCCTCACAGATACGCAGTATTTT.

This clonotype was found many times. J is TRBJ2-3 and V is TRBV7-2; weak D call: TRBD2 (5 bases). Per the germline V gene, CDR1 is SGHTA and CDR2 is FQGNSA. V lost 5 bases and J 5 bases, leaving 11 bases between the germline ends. This CDR3 has 13 residues. The CDR3 loop is CASSPRTRDTQYF. As DNA, the CDR3 is TGTGCCAGCAGCCCGCGTACTAGAGATACGCAGTATTTT.

This clonotype has just a few counts. The V call is TRBV20-1, the J call TRBJ2-2; unclear D gene. V was trimmed by 0 bases and J by 8 bases, leaving 10 bases between them. The CDR3 is made up of 13 amino acids. Germline loops: CDR1 DFQATT, CDR2 SNEGSKA (reference sequence). CDR3 sequence (DNA): TGCAGTGCTAGAGATGGCAGCCTAGGGGAGCTGTTTTTT. Encoded protein: CSARDGSLGELFF.

The genes are TRBV25-1 and TRBJ2-7, with D unclear. In germline, CDR1 is MGHDK, CDR2 SYGVNS. Trimming stripped 3 bases from V and 5 bases from J, with 11 bases between. This CDR3 contains 13 residues. The CDR3 region has the DNA TGTGCCAGCAGTGACGCCAGAAGGGACGAGCAGTACTTC. It codes for CASSDARRDEQYF.

This clonotype has just a few counts. The rearrangement uses TRBV18 and TRBJ1-2; D gene unclear. CDR3 length equals 14 residues. Germline CDR1 reads KGHSH; CDR2 reads LQKENI. Trimming pared 3 bases from V and 4 bases from J, leaving 12 bases between. CDR3 residues: CASSPENEAYGYTF. The CDR3 DNA reads TGTGCCAGCTCACCGGAGAATGAAGCCTATGGCTACACCTTC.

V usage is TRBV7-9 and J usage is TRBJ2-3, with D perhaps matching TRBD2 (6 bases). The V and J ends lost 5 bases and 4 bases respectively, with 13 bases between them. CDR3 length: 14 amino acids. Germline-derived CDR1 and CDR2 are SEHNR and FQNEAQ (reference sequence). The CDR3 nucleotides read TGTGCCAGCAGCCGCAATCCGGGGGCAGATACGCAGTATTTT. Protein sequence: CASSRNPGADTQYF.

J is TRBJ1-6 and V is TRBV20-1; D is unclear. Germline V lookup: CDR1 DFQATT, CDR2 SNEGSKA (reference sequence). Trimming took off 4 bases at V and 8 bases at J, with 12 bases between the two ends. There are 13 residues in the CDR3. CDR3 in DNA: TGCAGTGCTACGAAGGGCGGGGATTCACCCCTCCACTTT. This gives the protein CSATKGGDSPLHF.

This clonotype was detected a few times. The chain recombines TRBV19 with TRBJ2-1; 7 bases align to TRBD2. Germline CDR1 LNHDA, CDR2 SQIVND (reference sequence). Losses at the gene ends were 4 bases for V and 4 bases for J; bases not matched to a gene: 7. The length of the CDR3 is 15 residues. The CDR3 here is CASSTPGLPYNEQFF. CDR3 nucleotide sequence: TGTGCCAGTAGTACGCCGGGACTACCTTACAATGAGCAGTTCTTC.

This clonotype was counted only a few times. This chain connects TRBV6-1 to TRBJ1-2; D is unresolved. CDR1 and CDR2 (germline): MNHNS, SASEGT. Trimming left V 6 bases short and J 3 bases short, with 5 bases between. The length of the CDR3 is 11 residues. CDR3: CASRRDYGYTF. The CDR3 region has the DNA TGTGCCAGCAGAAGGGACTATGGCTACACCTTC.

This clonotype has only a few counts. The chain has TRBV15 and TRBJ1-1; a weak D match, TRBD1 (5 bases). From germline, CDR1 is LNHNV and CDR2 YYDKDF (reference sequence). Trimming cost V 1 base and J 2 bases, with 8 bases left between them. CDR3 length equals 14 residues. The CDR3 reads CATSRARGNTEAFF. CDR3 bases: TGTGCCACCAGCAGAGCACGGGGCAACACTGAAGCTTTCTTT.

V and J are TRBV20-1 and TRBJ1-6, with a weak D call TRBD1 (5 bases). V lost 3 bases, J lost 6 bases, and 9 bases lay in between. The V gene's germline CDR1 is DFQATT and CDR2 SNEGSKA (reference sequence). This CDR3 spans 13 amino acids. The CDR3 DNA reads TGCAGTGCTAGGGGGGTGATTAATTCACCCCTCCACTTT. Protein sequence: CSARGVINSPLHF.

There are many counts of this clonotype. The gene calls are TRBV6-2 or TRBV6-3 and TRBJ1-5; D remains unclear. CDR1 MNHEY and CDR2 SVGEGT come from the germline V gene. V was clipped by 6 bases and J by 5 bases, with 8 bases between them. The CDR3 is made up of 12 amino acids. CDR3 coding DNA: TGTGCCAGCAGCCCCAGAGATCAGCCCCAGCATTTT. Translating it yields CASSPRDQPQHF.

The V call is TRBV29-1, the J call TRBJ2-2; D remains unclear. The CDR3 loop spans 14 amino acids. Germline assignment: CDR1 SQVTM and CDR2 ANQGSEA. With 7 bases removed from V and 0 bases from J, the gap between germline ends came to 12 bases. The CDR3 region has the DNA TGCAGCGCCACTCCCTTGACGAACACCGGGGAGCTGTTTTTT. It specifies CSATPLTNTGELFF.

A few counts support this clonotype. The chain recombines TRBV5-1 with TRBJ2-1; 7 bases align to TRBD2. Trimming took 6 bases from V and 6 from J; bases not matched to a gene: 12. The CDR3 is made up of 15 amino acids. In germline, CDR1 is SGHRS, CDR2 YFSETQ. The CDR3 nucleotides are TGCGCCAGCACTACCTTGGGGGGGTATCTCAATGAGCAGTTCTTC. Protein product: CASTTLGGYLNEQFF. Drawing the rest from reference TRBV5-1 and TRBJ2-1, the complete variable domain is KAGVTQTPRYLIKTRGQQVTLSCSPISGHRSVSWYQQTPGQGLQFLFEYFSETQRNKGNFPGRFSGRQFSNSRSEMNVSTLELGDSALYLCASTTLGGYLNEQFFGPGTRLTVL.

V and J are TRBV28 and TRBJ2-2, with a possible D match to TRBD1 (5 bases). The CDR3 is made up of 16 amino acids. CDR1 MDHEN and CDR2 SYDVKM come from the germline V gene. Between the trimmed V and J ends, which lost 5 bases and 0 bases, there was a span of 13 bases. CDR3 DNA sequence: TGTGCCAGCAGTGTCCCAGGGCTCCCGAACACCGGGGAGCTGTTTTTT. Translation gives CASSVPGLPNTGELFF.

V is TRBV6-2 or TRBV6-3 and J is TRBJ2-3; D perhaps matches TRBD2 (5 bases). CDR1 MNHEY and CDR2 SVGEGT come from the germline V gene. The CDR3 covers 15 residues. Trimming took 4 bases from V and 2 from J, leaving 13 bases between them. The CDR3 DNA reads TGTGCCAGCAGTTTTGGACTCGGGCTCACAGATACGCAGTATTTT. The encoded protein is CASSFGLGLTDTQYF.